This record covers a single T cell receptor beta chain. Its antigen is unknown. The junction departs from germline at one end; a sequencing error may be responsible. Amplification of TCR alpha and beta CDR3 regions from RNA used iRepertoire nested multiplex PCR. TCRdb reprocessed the multiplex PCR reads via MiXCR and lists one record per CDR3 protein. The sample carries 300,000 to 400,000 distinct CDR3 sequences, more than 35% recorded once. This entry is derived from a study of glioma-infiltrating T cells. Study summary: Before surgery, glioma patients received dexamethasone for at most six days.

This CDR3 contains 16 residues. Germline CDR1 reads MNHEY; CDR2 reads SVGAGI. Whole-study results and caveats: Shared blood CDR3 signature motifs marked patients with low tissue-blood divergence.

The sample was glioma tissue, nonneoplastic brain tissue, or PBMCs (not recorded which). The receptor was isolated from a human donor with low-grade glioma or glioblastoma, undergoing nonglioma brain surgery, or in good health (not recorded which). The chain is built from TRBV6-5 and TRBJ1-1; D might be TRBD1 (5 bases). The CDR3 reads CAISEAMTVVNTEAFF. The CDR3 DNA follows: TGTGCCATCAGTGAGGCTATGACAGTCGTGAACACTGAAGCTTTCTTT.